The rows below give T cell receptor beta chains drawn from one sample of a study of T cells in Graves' hyperthyroidism and ophthalmopathy. TCRdb recomputed calls from the multiplex PCR reads with MiXCR, one row per CDR3 protein. The sample has some 560,000 distinct CDR3 sequences, around a sixth seen once. Input material: blood. These receptors were taken from a woman aged 25 to 45 with Graves' hyperthyroidism. The conserved cysteine and the conserved F or W are not part of the CDR3 here. Some rows mark clone size as missing; the rest say once, few, many or name a class of expanded clone.

J gene: TRBJ2-4; V gene: TRBV6-1; clone size: -; CDR3 protein: ASSAGAGGRYIQY
J gene: TRBJ1-2; V gene: TRBV2; clone size: few; CDR3 protein: ASSAQGAESGYT
J gene: TRBJ1-1; V gene: TRBV27; clone size: many; CDR3 protein: ASSLTANTEAF
J gene: TRBJ2-1; V gene: TRBV10-3; clone size: -; CDR3 protein: AIGGTHSYNKQF
J gene: TRBJ2-2; V gene: TRBV12-3/TRBV12-4; clone size: -; CDR3 protein: ASRHGSAGELF
J gene: TRBJ2-3; V gene: TRBV6-1; clone size: once; CDR3 protein: ASREMPGGTDTQY
J gene: TRBJ2-3; V gene: TRBV28; clone size: many; CDR3 protein: ASTIPASTDTQY
J gene: TRBJ1-4; V gene: TRBV15; clone size: few; CDR3 protein: ATSRGTLRGEKLF
J gene: TRBJ2-2; V gene: TRBV28; clone size: many; CDR3 protein: ASREVDRVAGELF
J gene: TRBJ2-1; V gene: TRBV10-3; clone size: -; CDR3 protein: AISELYSGRPNEQF
J gene: TRBJ2-1; V gene: TRBV7-7; clone size: -; CDR3 protein: ASSRGLAAGEQF
J gene: TRBJ1-3; V gene: TRBV3-1; clone size: -; CDR3 protein: ASRVGGSGNTIY
J gene: TRBJ2-1; V gene: TRBV30; clone size: many; CDR3 protein: AWSEGRERDEQF
J gene: TRBJ2-7; V gene: TRBV6-1; clone size: many; CDR3 protein: ASKRQDVSYEQY
J gene: TRBJ1-6; V gene: TRBV18; clone size: -; CDR3 protein: ASSDTRDSPLH
J gene: TRBJ2-3; V gene: TRBV7-9; clone size: -; CDR3 protein: ASSAGTSGITGTQY
J gene: TRBJ1-2; V gene: TRBV9; clone size: -; CDR3 protein: ASSVAVQGNYGYT
J gene: TRBJ1-1; V gene: TRBV28; clone size: many; CDR3 protein: ASSSPHGSGTEAF
J gene: TRBJ1-1; V gene: TRBV29-1; clone size: few; CDR3 protein: SVEAGMNTEAF
J gene: TRBJ1-2; V gene: TRBV5-4; clone size: -; CDR3 protein: ASSLGRQYGYT
J gene: TRBJ2-3; V gene: TRBV20-1; clone size: few; CDR3 protein: SAAGTGVIDTQY
J gene: TRBJ1-2; V gene: TRBV5-8; clone size: few; CDR3 protein: ASSSGGASYGYT
J gene: TRBJ1-1; V gene: TRBV29-1; clone size: many; CDR3 protein: SVELPEGQGNTEAF
J gene: TRBJ2-7; V gene: TRBV5-5; clone size: many; CDR3 protein: ASSRSGPNSYEQY
J gene: TRBJ2-7; V gene: TRBV5-1; clone size: many; CDR3 protein: ASRHGENSYEQY
J gene: TRBJ2-3; V gene: TRBV12-3/TRBV12-4; clone size: many; CDR3 protein: ASSLQGLTDTQY
J gene: TRBJ2-7; V gene: TRBV6-2/TRBV6-3; clone size: few; CDR3 protein: ASTYRGAYEQY
J gene: TRBJ2-3; V gene: TRBV12-3/TRBV12-4; clone size: few; CDR3 protein: ASSFQSSADTQY
J gene: TRBJ1-4; V gene: TRBV5-1; clone size: -; CDR3 protein: ASSSHRDRGDEKLF
J gene: TRBJ1-2; V gene: TRBV5-6; clone size: few; CDR3 protein: ASSQDRAPYGYT
J gene: TRBJ2-7; V gene: TRBV19; clone size: -; CDR3 protein: ANSVQEYYEQY
J gene: TRBJ2-4; V gene: TRBV6-1; clone size: many; CDR3 protein: ASSSPTGPSGNIQY
J gene: TRBJ1-1; V gene: TRBV5-1; clone size: many; CDR3 protein: ASSQDRGVSEAF
J gene: TRBJ2-1; V gene: TRBV5-1; clone size: many; CDR3 protein: ASRDSSYNEQF
J gene: TRBJ1-2; V gene: TRBV10-3; clone size: few; CDR3 protein: AIQGASDYGYT
J gene: TRBJ2-6; V gene: TRBV12-3/TRBV12-4; clone size: many; CDR3 protein: ASSPQVGANVLT
J gene: TRBJ2-3; V gene: TRBV29-1; clone size: many; CDR3 protein: SVFGGQGSTDTQY
J gene: TRBJ1-2; V gene: TRBV24-1; clone size: -; CDR3 protein: ATSVGTNYGYT
J gene: TRBJ2-1; V gene: TRBV5-5; clone size: many; CDR3 protein: ASSLELGQGTRHNEQF
J gene: TRBJ1-5; V gene: TRBV19; clone size: many; CDR3 protein: ASSIVLYSNQPQH
J gene: TRBJ2-7; V gene: TRBV5-1; clone size: -; CDR3 protein: ASSWARTGATYEQY
J gene: TRBJ1-1; V gene: TRBV19; clone size: -; CDR3 protein: ASSHYGDFEAF
J gene: TRBJ2-7; V gene: TRBV3-1; clone size: many; CDR3 protein: ASSQALVGLRYEQY
J gene: TRBJ2-1; V gene: TRBV20-1; clone size: -; CDR3 protein: SARLAGGTPEF
J gene: TRBJ2-5; V gene: TRBV20-1; clone size: many; CDR3 protein: SASNRETQY
J gene: TRBJ2-7; V gene: TRBV9; clone size: many; CDR3 protein: ASSVGVTGITYEQY
J gene: TRBJ2-5; V gene: TRBV7-9; clone size: -; CDR3 protein: ASSSELAGETQY
J gene: TRBJ1-1; V gene: TRBV12-3/TRBV12-4; clone size: many; CDR3 protein: ASSISPGTEAF
J gene: TRBJ2-3; V gene: TRBV7-2; clone size: -; CDR3 protein: ASSAGLAGVYTQY
J gene: TRBJ2-7; V gene: TRBV20-1; clone size: -; CDR3 protein: SAPRDRGYEQY
J gene: TRBJ2-1; V gene: TRBV7-2; clone size: few; CDR3 protein: ASSLVGRPENEQF
J gene: TRBJ1-1; V gene: TRBV29-1; clone size: many; CDR3 protein: SVVLQGMNTEAF
J gene: TRBJ1-5; V gene: TRBV6-1; clone size: many; CDR3 protein: ASVGPRQPQH
J gene: TRBJ1-1; V gene: TRBV6-1; clone size: many; CDR3 protein: ASMRGHDTEAF
J gene: TRBJ2-3; V gene: TRBV7-9; clone size: many; CDR3 protein: ASSPAVYTFTDTQY